The rows below give T cell receptor beta chains drawn from one sample of a study of T cell changes during pregnancy in multiple sclerosis. The table came from immunoSEQ multiplex PCR; TCRdb's copy has only in-frame clones and leaves some out. The data contain approximately 33,000 clones, 85% to 90% of them singletons. Sequenced material: CD4+ T cells from peripheral blood mononuclear cells, taken in the first trimester of pregnancy. The source of these receptors is a female donor in good health, enrolled as a control in a pregnancy study. CDR3s include the opening cysteine and the closing phenylalanine or tryptophan. Each record gives: V gene, D gene, J gene, clone size, CDR3 protein, CDR3 DNA. The D gene is left open where the match is weak. Size values are once, few and many counts, or a class for expanded clones, and some rows have none.

TRBV19	.	TRBJ2-3	.	CASSIGFRFPGSTDTQYF	TGTGCCAGTAGTATAGGGTTCCGATTCCCAGGTAGCACAGATACGCAGTATTTT
TRBV10-1	.	TRBJ1-1	.	CASTRDRASLEAFF	TGCGCCAGCACTAGAGACAGAGCCAGTCTTGAAGCTTTCTTT
TRBV18	.	TRBJ2-7	.	CASSPQVGRGTREQYF	TGTGCCAGCTCACCACAGGTAGGCAGGGGGACTCGGGAGCAGTACTTC
TRBV19	TRBD2	TRBJ2-3	.	CASSMTSGGSQGTDTQYF	TGTGCCAGTAGTATGACTAGCGGGGGATCTCAAGGCACAGATACGCAGTATTTT
TRBV18	TRBD2	TRBJ2-3	.	CASSHPGLASTDTQYF	TGTGCCAGCTCACACCCCGGACTAGCGAGCACAGATACGCAGTATTTT
TRBV9	TRBD2	TRBJ2-3	.	CASSPGTRSDTQYF	TGTGCCAGCAGCCCCGGGACTAGATCAGATACGCAGTATTTT
TRBV12-5	.	TRBJ2-3	once	CASGLDRADTQYF	TGTGCTAGTGGTTTGGACAGGGCAGATACGCAGTATTTT
TRBV4-3	.	TRBJ1-2	.	CASSQSDSGNYGYTF	TGCGCCAGCAGCCAATCAGACTCGGGTAACTATGGCTACACCTTC
TRBV4-1	TRBD1	TRBJ2-5	.	CASSPGQGGETQYF	TGCGCCAGCAGCCCCGGACAGGGAGGAGAGACCCAGTACTTC
TRBV10-3	TRBD1	TRBJ1-2	.	CAISESGTGDGYTF	TGTGCCATCAGTGAGTCAGGGACAGGGGATGGCTACACCTTC
TRBV15	TRBD1	TRBJ2-7	.	CATSGTGVGYEQYF	TGTGCCACCAGCGGGACAGGGGTAGGCTACGAGCAGTACTTC
TRBV2	.	TRBJ1-5	.	CASSKDSGLGQPQHF	TGTGCCAGCAGTAAAGACTCAGGGTTGGGACAGCCCCAGCATTTT
TRBV9	TRBD2	TRBJ2-3	.	CASSAGLAGAHQSTDTQYF	TGTGCCAGCAGCGCTGGACTAGCGGGGGCCCACCAAAGCACAGATACGCAGTATTTT
TRBV4-2	TRBD2	TRBJ2-7	.	CASSPRSGDLYEQYF	TGTGCCAGCAGCCCAAGGAGCGGGGACCTCTACGAGCAGTACTTC
TRBV20-1	.	TRBJ1-2	.	CSARELDGYTF	TGCAGTGCTAGAGAGCTAGATGGCTACACCTTC
TRBV12-5	TRBD1	TRBJ1-5	.	CASGPGTANQAQHF	TGTGCTAGTGGGCCCGGGACAGCCAATCAGGCCCAGCATTTT
TRBV5-1	TRBD1	TRBJ1-3	.	CASSSLDRTGNTIYF	TGCGCCAGCAGCTCCCTGGACAGGACCGGAAACACCATATATTTT
TRBV7-9	.	TRBJ1-6	.	CASSPLATSGPSPLHF	TGTGCCAGCAGCCCCCTGGCCACGAGCGGCCCTTCACCCCTCCACTTT
TRBV5-1	TRBD1	TRBJ2-7	.	CASSLFTGTGGYPQTYEQYF	TGCGCCAGCAGCTTGTTCACCGGGACAGGGGGATATCCCCAAACCTACGAGCAGTACTTC
TRBV6-5	.	TRBJ1-3	.	CASSYSRGKMGNTIYF	TGTGCCAGCAGTTACTCGCGGGGGAAGATGGGAAACACCATATATTTT
TRBV5-8	TRBD1	TRBJ1-6	.	CASSLGATGLAYNSPLHF	TGTGCCAGCAGCTTGGGGGCGACAGGGTTGGCCTATAATTCACCCCTCCACTTT
TRBV9	.	TRBJ1-2	.	CASSVDWTANYGYTF	TGTGCCAGCAGCGTAGACTGGACAGCTAACTATGGCTACACCTTC
TRBV2	TRBD2	TRBJ2-5	.	CASRRTSGAETQYF	TGTGCCAGCAGAAGGACTAGCGGGGCGGAGACCCAGTACTTC
TRBV7-2	TRBD1	TRBJ1-2	.	CASSPQGAYGYTF	TGTGCCAGCAGTCCACAGGGGGCCTATGGCTACACCTTC
TRBV9	TRBD2	TRBJ2-3	.	CASSVRTSGGSGSTDTQYF	TGTGCCAGCAGCGTCAGGACTAGCGGGGGGTCCGGTAGCACAGATACGCAGTATTTT
TRBV4-1	.	TRBJ2-7	.	CASSQDPDIVYEQYF	TGCGCCAGCAGCCAAGATCCCGACATTGTGTACGAGCAGTACTTC
TRBV11-2	TRBD2	TRBJ2-1	.	CASSSALAVGSYNEQFF	TGTGCCAGCAGCTCGGCCCTAGCGGTCGGATCCTACAATGAGCAGTTCTTC
TRBV7-7	.	TRBJ1-1	.	CASSPNPGTEAFF	TGTGCCAGCAGCCCCAACCCCGGGACTGAAGCTTTCTTT
TRBV30	TRBD1	TRBJ1-2	.	CAWSPGQLAYGYTF	TGTGCCTGGAGCCCGGGACAGCTTGCGTATGGCTACACCTTC
TRBV7-2	.	TRBJ1-2	.	CASSPRGVQYGYTF	TGTGCCAGCAGCCCTCGGGGAGTCCAATATGGCTACACCTTC
TRBV7-2	.	TRBJ2-3	.	CASSLGDTDTQYF	TGTGCCAGCAGCTTAGGCGACACAGATACGCAGTATTTT
TRBV6-5	.	TRBJ1-3	.	CASGSRGGENTIYF	TGTGCCAGCGGGTCGAGGGGCGGGGAGAACACCATATATTTT
TRBV9	.	TRBJ2-2	.	CASNIANTGELFF	TGTGCCAGTAACATCGCGAACACCGGGGAGCTGTTTTTT
TRBV5-8	.	TRBJ2-1	.	CASSLAQGSYNEQFF	TGTGCCAGCAGCTTGGCACAGGGTTCCTACAATGAGCAGTTCTTC
TRBV29-1	.	TRBJ2-2	.	CSVGPSRVTGELFF	TGCAGCGTTGGCCCTTCCAGGGTCACCGGGGAGCTGTTTTTT
TRBV18	.	TRBJ1-1	.	CASSPPGGQNTEAFF	TGTGCCAGCTCACCCCCGGGTGGTCAGAACACTGAAGCTTTCTTT
TRBV4-3	.	TRBJ1-6	.	CASSQDPRHGNSPLHF	TGCGCCAGCAGCCAAGATCCTAGGCATGGTAATTCGCCCCTCCACTTT
TRBV7-3	.	TRBJ2-7	.	CASSPRASLADEQYF	TGTGCCAGCAGCCCTCGGGCTAGCCTTGCAGACGAGCAGTACTTC
TRBV15	TRBD1	TRBJ1-4	.	CATSRPGQGLLTNEKLFF	TGTGCCACCAGCAGGCCGGGACAGGGTCTACTGACTAATGAAAAACTGTTTTTT
TRBV7-2	.	TRBJ2-7	.	CASSPPGGREQYF	TGTGCCAGCAGCCCTCCCGGGGGGCGCGAGCAGTACTTC
TRBV4-2	.	TRBJ1-3	.	CASSQEGAISGNTIYF	TGTGCCAGCAGCCAAGAAGGGGCTATCTCTGGAAACACCATATATTTT
TRBV19	.	TRBJ1-1	.	CASSMEFPGLVGTEAFF	TGTGCCAGTAGTATGGAGTTCCCAGGGCTTGTGGGCACTGAAGCTTTCTTT
TRBV19	TRBD2	TRBJ2-4	.	CASSRWRGGGNIQYF	TGTGCCAGTAGTCGTTGGCGGGGGGGAGGGAACATTCAGTACTTC
TRBV27	.	TRBJ1-1	.	CASSLRVLNTEAFF	TGTGCCAGCAGTTTGAGGGTCCTGAACACTGAAGCTTTCTTT
TRBV5-6	.	TRBJ1-5	.	CASSLGMGQGSNQPQHF	TGTGCCAGCAGTTTGGGGATGGGGCAGGGAAGCAATCAGCCCCAGCATTTT
TRBV5-5	TRBD1	TRBJ2-1	.	CASSLRETGSWNEQFF	TGTGCCAGCAGCTTGCGTGAGACAGGGTCTTGGAATGAGCAGTTCTTC
TRBV2	.	TRBJ1-2	.	CASSASTIYGYTF	TGTGCCAGCAGTGCTTCGACAATCTATGGCTACACCTTC
TRBV4-3	.	TRBJ1-5	.	CASSQVLGGGQPQHF	TGCGCCAGCAGCCAAGTTCTTGGGGGAGGTCAGCCCCAGCATTTT
TRBV27	.	TRBJ2-6	.	CASSRGQFSGANVLTF	TGTGCCAGCAGCCGCGGACAGTTCTCTGGGGCCAACGTCCTGACTTTC
TRBV19	.	TRBJ1-2	.	CASSQWGDGNYGYTF	TGTGCCAGTAGTCAATGGGGAGATGGAAACTATGGCTACACCTTC
TRBV19	TRBD2	TRBJ2-7	.	CASSMSGTSFYEQYF	TGTGCCAGTAGTATGTCAGGGACTAGCTTTTACGAGCAGTACTTC